Following are 26 T cell receptor beta chains from one sample sequenced in a study of regulatory T cells in long-lasting Graves disease. Sample time point: newly diagnosed GD, antithyroid drugs for less than 3 months. Preparation of the TCR library used RNA extracted from PBMCs. The TCR beta library used iRepertoire HTBI primers with Arm-PCR amplification of CDR3. From the multiplex PCR reads, TCRdb called clonotypes with MiXCR, one entry per CDR3 protein. The sample has roughly 360,000 distinct CDR3 sequences; 10% to 15% are singletons. This same sample was also part of a study on T cells in Graves' hyperthyroidism and ophthalmopathy.

The sample was peripheral blood mononuclear cells (PBMCs), taken at new diagnosis, from a patient treated with antithyroid drugs. The receptors stem from a woman under 30 with Graves disease.

At least ten counts were recorded for this clonotype. The J gene is TRBJ2-2, the V gene TRBV6-1; the match to TRBD1 covers 9 bases. The CDR3 loop spans 15 amino acids. CDR1 MNHNS and CDR2 SASEGT come from the germline V gene. V shed 6 bases, J shed 7 bases, and the junction held 9 bases outside the gene matches. CDR3 nucleotide sequence: TGTGCCAGCAGGGGTACAGGGGGCGCAAACGGGGAGCTGTTTTTT. This sequence encodes CASRGTGGANGELFF.

The genes are TRBV7-9 and TRBJ2-1; TRBD2 matches 7 bases. Per germline, CDR1 SEHNR and CDR2 FQNEAQ (reference sequence). The CDR3 runs 15 residues. V gave up 3 bases and J gave up 3 bases; unmatched junction bases: 5. This CDR3 reads CASSFIAGLYNEQFF. DNA for the CDR3: TGTGCCAGCAGCTTCATAGCGGGCCTCTACAATGAGCAGTTCTTC.

The table lists this clonotype with many counts. The J gene is TRBJ2-3, the V gene TRBV24-1; tentative D call: TRBD2 (6 bases). This CDR3 has 16 residues. V was clipped by 4 bases and J by 4 bases, with 17 bases between them. Germline CDR1 reads KGHDR; CDR2 reads SFDVKD. The CDR3 is CATSDGAGPGSDTQYF. CDR3 bases: TGTGCCACCAGTGACGGGGCGGGACCGGGATCAGATACGCAGTATTTT.

This clonotype was found many times. Here the CDR3 DNA reads TGCGCCAGCAGCCAAGTAGGGACAGTGAATTCACCCCTCCACTTT. This codes for CASSQVGTVNSPLHF. This rearrangement joins TRBV4-1 to TRBJ1-6, with TRBD1 identical over 7 bases. The CDR3 has 15 residues. The junction had 4 bases not matched to a gene; V was cut back by 1 base and J by 7 bases. CDR1 and CDR2 from the germline V gene are MGHRA and YSYEKL.

As for this clonotype: This may stem from a read error, because a much larger clone lies one nucleotide away. The rearrangement joins TRBV5-1 to TRBJ2-7; TRBD2 matches 7 bases. CDR3 length: 15 amino acids. CDR1 is SGHRS and CDR2 is YFSETQ in the germline V gene. The J segment lost 6 bases and the V segment lost 5 bases, leaving 14 bases of the junction unmatched. This chain's CDR3 is CASRESGLVPFEQYF. CDR3 nucleotide sequence: TGCGCCAGCAGGGAAAGCGGACTAGTGCCTTTCGAGCAGTACTTC.

This clonotype was seen repeatedly, ten times or more. Compared with germline, one end of the junction differs, possibly owing to a read error. The chain links TRBV20-1 to TRBJ2-5; D may match TRBD1 or TRBD2 (6 bases each). Per the germline V gene, CDR1 is DFQATT and CDR2 is SNEGSKA (reference sequence). This CDR3 is built from 14 residues. The chain's CDR3 is CSALDGGTQATQYF. CDR3 sequence (DNA): TGCAGTGCCTTGGACGGGGGCACCCAAGCGACCCAGTACTTC.

This clonotype was recorded many times. Written as DNA, the CDR3 is TGTGCCACCAGTGATTGGGCCCCCCCGTACCAAGAGACCCAGTACTTC. Encoded protein: CATSDWAPPYQETQYF. The chain is built from TRBV24-1 and TRBJ2-5, with D uncertain. V was shortened by 2 bases and J by 0 bases, with 12 bases between the two germline ends. The CDR3 sequence is 16 residues long. Germline lookup yields CDR1 KGHDR and CDR2 SFDVKD.

In its sample, this clonotype was seen many times. This sequence joins TRBV11-2 and TRBJ1-2; D is undetermined. V lost 5 bases and J 8 bases, leaving 18 bases between the germline ends. Germline V gene data show CDR1 as SGHAT and CDR2 as FQNNGV. The CDR3 runs to 14 residues. The CDR3 sequence is CASSPTAGSGGYTF. In DNA, the CDR3 is TGTGCCAGCAGCCCCACCGCAGGTTCGGGGGGCTACACCTTC. Based on the CDR3 plus reference TRBV11-2 and TRBJ1-2, the full variable domain is EAGVAQSPRYKIIEKRQSVAFWCNPISGHATLYWYQQILGQGPKLLIQFQNNGVVDDSQLPKDRFSAERLKGVDSTLKIQPAKLEDSAVYLCASSPTAGSGGYTFGSGTRLTVV.

This clonotype was detected a few times. J is TRBJ1-1 and V is TRBV4-3; D unresolved. Trimming took 0 bases from V and 0 from J, leaving 8 bases between them. This CDR3 has 15 residues. Germline-derived CDR1 and CDR2 are LGHNA and YSLEER. CDR3 DNA sequence: TGCGCCAGCAGCCAAGATTACGGGGTGAACACTGAAGCTTTCTTT. It specifies CASSQDYGVNTEAFF.

This clonotype was seen at least ten times. The V and J genes are TRBV5-1 and TRBJ1-2, with D perhaps matching TRBD1 (5 bases). Trimming took 0 bases from V and 3 from J, leaving 9 bases between them. In germline, CDR1 is SGHRS, CDR2 YFSETQ. The CDR3 extends over 14 amino acids. The DNA of the CDR3 is TGCGCCAGCAGCTTGGCCGGGGGGGACTATGGCTACACCTTC. Protein product: CASSLAGGDYGYTF.

This chain uses TRBV29-1 with TRBJ1-2, with 9 bases lining up with TRBD1. The ends lost 5 bases at V and 8 bases at J; junction bases unmatched: 6. CDR1 is SQVTM and CDR2 is ANQGSEA in the germline V gene. CDR3 length equals 12 residues. The CDR3 bases are TGCAGCGTTCCCGGGACAGGGCCCGGCTACACCTTC. This gives the protein CSVPGTGPGYTF.

At least ten counts were recorded for this clonotype. The chain links TRBV20-1 to TRBJ1-1; D not certain. The ends were cut back, 0 bases at V and 8 bases at J, with 19 bases in the middle. The CDR3 contains 15 residues. CDR1 and CDR2 from the germline V gene are DFQATT and SNEGSKA (reference sequence). The CDR3 is CSARDELLGIPEAFF. CDR3 sequence (DNA): TGCAGTGCTAGAGACGAGTTGTTGGGGATCCCCGAAGCTTTCTTT.

This sequence joins TRBV6-1 and TRBJ2-5, with D uncertain. The CDR3 has 11 residues. The V end was cut by 6 bases, the J end by 6 bases, with 8 bases between. The germline V gene has CDR1 MNHNS and CDR2 SASEGT. The CDR3 nucleotides are TGTGCCAGCAGGCAGGCAAAGACCCAGTACTTC. Translation: CASRQAKTQYF.

This clonotype was counted ten times or more. The chain links TRBV5-1 to TRBJ1-1; perhaps TRBD1 as D (5 bases). CDR1 SGHRS and CDR2 YFSETQ come from the germline V gene. Trimming cost V 4 bases and J 5 bases, with 24 bases left between them. The length of the CDR3 is 17 residues. The CDR3: CASSPFRQTPGGTEAFF. The CDR3 coding sequence is TGCGCCAGCAGCCCTTTCAGACAGACCCCTGGGGGTACTGAAGCTTTCTTT.

This clonotype has at least ten counts. The chain links TRBV12-3 or TRBV12-4 to TRBJ1-3; 8 nucleotides match TRBD1. J lost 2 bases, V lost 8 bases, and 2 bases had no gene match. The CDR3 is made up of 13 amino acids. CDR3 in DNA: TGTGCCAGCCTGGACAGGGCTGGAAACACCATATATTTT. The encoded protein is CASLDRAGNTIYF.

This clonotype was seen repeatedly, ten times or more. This chain's CDR3 is CASSPPGKGQTFYGYTF. For the CDR3, the DNA is TGTGCCAGCAGCCCACCTGGGAAGGGACAGACGTTTTATGGCTACACCTTC. The V and J genes are TRBV6-1 and TRBJ1-2; 7 nucleotides line up with TRBD1. The CDR3 is 17 residues long. V was clipped by 6 bases and J by 5 bases; unmatched bases: 18. Per the germline V gene, CDR1 is MNHNS and CDR2 is SASEGT.

The table lists this clonotype with many counts. This rearrangement joins TRBV29-1 to TRBJ2-1; a possible D gene is TRBD2 (5 bases). Per germline, CDR1 SQVTM and CDR2 ANQGSEA. The CDR3 is 16 residues long. V dropped 5 bases and J dropped 8 bases, with 25 bases sitting between them. The CDR3 DNA follows: TGCAGCGTTTTCGGAGTAGGGCCCCGCGGGTACGATGAGCAGTTCTTC. This translates into CSVFGVGPRGYDEQFF.

This clonotype was seen ten or more times. For the CDR3, the DNA is TGTGCCAGCAGCTTACGGGTTGAGCAGTTCTTC. Protein sequence: CASSLRVEQFF. The chain combines TRBV7-2 with TRBJ2-1; D not certain. The length of the CDR3 is 11 residues. The germline V gene has CDR1 SGHTA and CDR2 FQGNSA. V lost 2 bases, J lost 9 bases, and 5 bases lay in between.

This chain connects TRBV10-3 to TRBJ2-4; 8 bases line up with TRBD1. Germline lookup yields CDR1 ENHRY and CDR2 SYGVKD. The CDR3 is 15 amino acids. With V trimmed by 0 bases and J by 6 bases, 4 bases remained unmatched. The CDR3 sequence: CAISESQGARNIQYF. The CDR3 DNA follows: TGTGCCATCAGTGAGTCTCAGGGGGCTCGAAACATTCAGTACTTC.

This clonotype was counted at least ten times. V and J are TRBV19 and TRBJ1-5, with a tentative D call TRBD1 (6 bases). Trimming removed 5 bases at V and 0 bases at J, with 20 bases between. CDR3 length equals 18 residues. CDR1 and CDR2 (germline): LNHDA, SQIVND (reference sequence). As DNA, the CDR3 is TGTGCCAGTAGTCGTACAGGGATTTATGATAATAGCAATCAGCCCCAGCATTTT. The encoded protein is CASSRTGIYDNSNQPQHF.

This clonotype was counted at least ten times. The V gene is TRBV12-3 or TRBV12-4, the J gene TRBJ1-1, with TRBD1 identical over 8 bases. This CDR3 has 15 amino acids. The trim removed 4 bases at V and 3 bases at J, leaving 7 bases unmatched. The CDR3 DNA sequence: TGTGCCAGCAGTTCCGGACAGGGATGGGACACTGAAGCTTTCTTT. This codes for CASSSGQGWDTEAFF.

This clonotype appeared many times. The rearrangement uses TRBV5-1 and TRBJ1-2, with TRBD1 matching over 9 bases. V was pared by 3 bases and J by 3 bases, with 6 bases of the junction left unmatched. Germline V gives CDR1 SGHRS, CDR2 YFSETQ. The CDR3 is 15 residues long. The CDR3 reads CASSSGTGPYYGYTF. In nucleotides, the CDR3 is TGCGCCAGCAGCTCGGGGACAGGGCCTTACTATGGCTACACCTTC.

The sample holds a few counts of this clonotype. This chain uses TRBV19 with TRBJ1-6; 9 bases line up with TRBD1. Looked up from germline, CDR1 is LNHDA and CDR2 is SQIVND (reference sequence). The ends lost 4 bases at V and 7 bases at J; junction bases unmatched: 2. There are 14 residues in the CDR3. The chain's CDR3 is CASSTGQGNSPLHF. CDR3 in DNA: TGTGCCAGTAGTACCGGACAGGGGAATTCACCCCTCCACTTT.

This chain's CDR3 is CASSGYRARAGELFF. DNA of the CDR3: TGTGCCAGCAGTGGTTATAGGGCAAGGGCCGGGGAGCTGTTTTTT. V usage is TRBV2 and J usage is TRBJ2-2; the D is unclear. V was cut by 4 bases and J by 6 bases, with 15 bases left in between. There are 15 residues in the CDR3. The V gene's germline CDR1 is SNHLY and CDR2 FYNNEI.

The V and J genes are TRBV4-1 and TRBJ1-6; D is undetermined. The V gene's germline CDR1 is MGHRA and CDR2 YSYEKL. V was clipped by 1 base and J by 8 bases, with 12 bases between them. The CDR3 sequence is 15 residues long. Here the CDR3 reads CASSQVPSRDSPLHF. CDR3 coding DNA: TGCGCCAGCAGCCAAGTTCCCAGTAGGGATTCACCCCTCCACTTT.

The gene calls are TRBV20-1 and TRBJ2-4; possible D gene TRBD1, 6 bases. Germline CDR1 reads DFQATT; CDR2 reads SNEGSKA (reference sequence). The CDR3 runs to 15 residues. The V end was cut by 6 bases, the J end by 6 bases, with 21 bases between. The CDR3 is CSATGTRGLLNIQYF. Here the CDR3 DNA reads TGCAGTGCCACCGGGACAAGAGGTCTCTTAAACATTCAGTACTTC.